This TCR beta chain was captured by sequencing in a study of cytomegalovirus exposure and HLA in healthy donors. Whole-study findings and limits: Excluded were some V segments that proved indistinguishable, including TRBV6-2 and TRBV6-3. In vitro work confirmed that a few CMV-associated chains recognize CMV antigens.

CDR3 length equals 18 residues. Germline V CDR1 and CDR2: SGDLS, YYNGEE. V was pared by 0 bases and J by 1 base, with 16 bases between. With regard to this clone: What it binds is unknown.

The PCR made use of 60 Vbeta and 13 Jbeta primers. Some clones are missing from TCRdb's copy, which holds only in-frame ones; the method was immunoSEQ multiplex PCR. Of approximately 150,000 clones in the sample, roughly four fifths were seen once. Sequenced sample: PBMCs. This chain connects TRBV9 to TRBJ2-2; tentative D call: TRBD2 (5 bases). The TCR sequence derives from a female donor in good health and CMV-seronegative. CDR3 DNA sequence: TGTGCCAGCAGCGTAGCCTCGGGAACTACCTGGAACACCGGGGAGCTGTTTTTT. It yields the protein CASSVASGTTWNTGELFF. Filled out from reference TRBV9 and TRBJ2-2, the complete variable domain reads DSGVTQTPKHLITATGQRVTLRCSPRSGDLSVYWYQQSLDQGLQFLIQYYNGEERAKGNILERFSAQQFPDLHSELNLSSLELGDSALYFCASSVASGTTWNTGELFFGEGSRLTVL.